One and the same sample provided the 9 T cell receptor beta chains below, sequenced in a study of graft-versus-host responses after intestinal transplantation. Their specific antigens are unknown. TCRdb's table, derived via immunoSEQ multiplex PCR, lists solely in-frame clones and lacks some. The sample gives more than 95,000 clones, less than 90% of which show up once; over 0.8% is in the top ten. The specimen was unstimulated CD4+ T cells sorted from spleen or lymph node cells, collected before intestinal transplant. Every receptor here comes from a human donor who received an intestinal transplant.

V is TRBV19 and J is TRBJ2-3; 7 bases map to TRBD1. The CDR3 extends over 17 amino acids. V lost 6 bases to trimming and J lost 4 bases; unmatched junction nucleotides: 16. Germline CDR1 is LNHDA and CDR2 is SQIVND (reference sequence). The CDR3 here is CASRTTRRGGAADTQYF. In nucleotides, the CDR3 is TGTGCCAGTAGGACTACACGCCGAGGGGGCGCGGCAGATACGCAGTATTTT. The full variable domain, rest sourced from reference TRBV19 and TRBJ2-3, is DGGITQSPKYLFRKEGQNVTLSCEQNLNHDAMYWYRQDPGQGLRLIYYSQIVNDFQKGDIAEGYSVSREKKESFPLTVTSAQKNPTAFYLCASRTTRRGGAADTQYFGPGTRLTVL.

The chain links TRBV5-6 to TRBJ1-3, with D unresolved. Trimming removed 0 bases at V and 0 bases at J, with 4 bases between. The CDR3 runs to 14 residues. The V gene's germline CDR1 is SGHDT and CDR2 YYEEEE. The CDR3 reads CASSLDSSGNTIYF. CDR3 in DNA: TGTGCCAGCAGCTTGGACAGCTCTGGAAACACCATATATTTT.

This clone was seen only a few times. The chain couples TRBV10-3 to TRBJ2-7; 8 nucleotides match TRBD2. Germline assignment: CDR1 ENHRY and CDR2 SYGVKD. The CDR3 sequence is 14 residues long. V shed 7 bases, J shed 3 bases, and the junction held 8 bases outside the gene matches. The CDR3 sequence: CAIKASGPRYEQYF. The CDR3 DNA reads as TGTGCCATCAAGGCTAGCGGGCCGCGCTACGAGCAGTACTTC.

The V call is TRBV5-1, the J call TRBJ2-2, with TRBD1 matching over 7 bases. The V segment lost 7 bases and the J segment 4 bases; nucleotides outside the gene matches: 4. The CDR3 contains 13 residues. Looked up from germline, CDR1 is SGHRS and CDR2 is YFSETQ. DNA for the CDR3: TGCGCCAGCCGGGACAGCTTCACCGGGGAGCTGTTTTTT. This gives the protein CASRDSFTGELFF.

The V and J genes are TRBV7-7 and TRBJ2-1, with unresolved D. The germline CDR1 and CDR2 sequences are SSHAT and FNYEAQ (reference sequence). The CDR3 loop spans 13 amino acids. V gave up 8 bases and J gave up 0 bases, with 8 bases separating them. CDR3 nucleotide sequence: TGTGCCAGCGCCGCGAGCTCCTACAATGAGCAGTTCTTC. This translates into CASAASSYNEQFF.

Comment on this clone: The same CDR3 also results from other DNA sequences found in this sample. The chain links TRBV28 to TRBJ2-7; TRBD2 is a possible D gene (5 bases). From germline, CDR1 is MDHEN and CDR2 SYDVKM. With 4 bases removed from V and 7 bases from J, the gap between germline ends came to 14 bases. The CDR3 covers 13 residues. CDR3 residues: CASSSPTSGEQYF. The CDR3 DNA reads TGTGCCAGCAGTTCCCCAACTAGTGGAGAGCAGTACTTC.

The gene calls are TRBV9 and TRBJ1-2, with D perhaps matching TRBD1 (5 bases). This CDR3 has 13 residues. Between the trimmed V and J ends, which lost 0 bases and 7 bases, there was a span of 10 bases. From germline, CDR1 is SGDLS and CDR2 YYNGEE. The CDR3 is CASSVGEGFGYTF. As DNA, the CDR3 is TGTGCCAGCAGCGTAGGCGAGGGGTTTGGCTACACCTTC.

The chain recombines TRBV13 with TRBJ2-3; possibly TRBD1 or TRBD2 for D (5 bases each). This CDR3 is built from 16 residues. Germline assignment: CDR1 PRHDT and CDR2 FYEKMQ (reference sequence). Trimming removed 5 bases at V and 0 bases at J, with 15 bases between. CDR3 bases: TGTGCCAGCAGCCTAACGGCCGGGACCAGCACAGATACGCAGTATTTT. The encoded protein is CASSLTAGTSTDTQYF.

The CDR3 protein is CASSKGWNEQFF. Here the CDR3 DNA reads TGCGCCAGCAGCAAGGGTTGGAATGAGCAGTTCTTC. This chain joins TRBV4-1 and TRBJ2-1, with D unclear. CDR1 MGHRA and CDR2 YSYEKL come from the germline V gene. Between the trimmed V and J ends, which lost 5 bases and 7 bases, there was a span of 9 bases. CDR3 length: 12 residues.